Listed here are 3 T cell receptor beta chains from one sample, sequenced in a study of blood T cell repertoires in COVID-19. Clones were read by immunoSEQ multiplex PCR, and TCRdb kept only the in-frame ones, dropping some. The table lists some 270,000 clones, more than 85% of them singletons. The specimen was PBMCs or T cells enriched from blood (not recorded which). The receptors here all came from a man aged 35-49 years who had been exposed to COVID-19.

This rearrangement joins TRBV19 to TRBJ1-4; 7 nucleotides align to TRBD1. V was pared by 7 bases and J by 3 bases, with 5 bases of the junction left unmatched. Per germline, CDR1 LNHDA and CDR2 SQIVND (reference sequence). The CDR3 contains 14 residues. CDR3 nucleotides: TGTGCCAGTAATTCCGGGACAGCTAATGAAAAACTGTTTTTT. This encodes CASNSGTANEKLFF.

The genes are TRBV20-1 and TRBJ2-5; TRBD1 is a possible D gene (6 bases). Germline CDR1 reads DFQATT; CDR2 reads SNEGSKA (reference sequence). The CDR3 spans 11 residues. With 8 bases removed from V and 5 bases from J, the gap between germline ends came to 12 bases. CDR3 amino acids: CSTQGPETQYF. The CDR3 coding sequence is TGCAGTACTCAGGGGCCGGAGACCCAGTACTTC.

J is TRBJ2-7 and V is TRBV20-1, with 12 bases matching TRBD2. Germline CDR1 and CDR2: DFQATT and SNEGSKA (reference sequence). Unmatched junction bases numbered 9, after V lost 3 bases and J lost 3 bases. CDR3 length: 16 amino acids. The DNA of the CDR3 is TGCAGTGCTAGTAGCTCTAGCGGGAGGGCCGACTACGAGCAGTACTTC. It specifies CSASSSSGRADYEQYF.